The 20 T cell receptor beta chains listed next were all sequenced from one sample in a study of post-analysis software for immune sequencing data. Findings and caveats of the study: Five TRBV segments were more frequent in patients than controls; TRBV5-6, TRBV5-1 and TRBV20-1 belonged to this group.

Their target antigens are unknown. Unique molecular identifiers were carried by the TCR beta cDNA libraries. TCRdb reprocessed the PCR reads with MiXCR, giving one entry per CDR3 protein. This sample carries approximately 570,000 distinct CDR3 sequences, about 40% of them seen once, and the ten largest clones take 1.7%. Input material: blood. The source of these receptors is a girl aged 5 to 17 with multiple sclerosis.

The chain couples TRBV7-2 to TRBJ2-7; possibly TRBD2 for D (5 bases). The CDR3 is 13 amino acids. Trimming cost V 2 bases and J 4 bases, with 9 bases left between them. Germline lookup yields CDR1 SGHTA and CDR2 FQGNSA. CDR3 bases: TGTGCCAGCAGCTTAACTAGTAAATACGAGCAGTACTTC. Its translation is CASSLTSKYEQYF.

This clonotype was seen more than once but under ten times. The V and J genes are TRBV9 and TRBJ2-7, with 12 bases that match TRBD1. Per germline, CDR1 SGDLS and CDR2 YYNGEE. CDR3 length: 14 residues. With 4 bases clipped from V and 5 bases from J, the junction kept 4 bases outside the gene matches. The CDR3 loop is CASSSGQGANEQYF. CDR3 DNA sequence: TGTGCCAGCAGCTCGGGACAGGGGGCCAACGAGCAGTACTTC. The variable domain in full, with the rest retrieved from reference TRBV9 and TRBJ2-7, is DSGVTQTPKHLITATGQRVTLRCSPRSGDLSVYWYQQSLDQGLQFLIQYYNGEERAKGNILERFSAQQFPDLHSELNLSSLELGDSALYFCASSSGQGANEQYFGPGTRLTVT.

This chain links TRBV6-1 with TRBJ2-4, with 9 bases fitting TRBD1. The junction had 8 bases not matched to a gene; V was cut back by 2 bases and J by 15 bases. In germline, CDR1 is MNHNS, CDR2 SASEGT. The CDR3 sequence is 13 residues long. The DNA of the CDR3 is TGTGCCAGCAGTGAACTAGGGACAGGGAGGTGGTACTTC. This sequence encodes CASSELGTGRWYF.

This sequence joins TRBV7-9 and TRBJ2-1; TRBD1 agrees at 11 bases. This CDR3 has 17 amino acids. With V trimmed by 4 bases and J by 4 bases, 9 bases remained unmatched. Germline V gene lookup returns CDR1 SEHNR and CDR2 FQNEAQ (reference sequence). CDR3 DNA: TGTGCCAGCAGCTCGACCCGGGACAGGGGGATTTACAATGAGCAGTTCTTC. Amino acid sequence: CASSSTRDRGIYNEQFF.

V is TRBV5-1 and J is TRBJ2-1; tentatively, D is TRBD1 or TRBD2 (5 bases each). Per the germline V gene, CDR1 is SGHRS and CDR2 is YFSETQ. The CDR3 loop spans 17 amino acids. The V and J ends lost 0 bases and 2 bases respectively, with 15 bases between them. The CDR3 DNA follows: TGCGCCAGCAGCTTGGTTGGGGACGGTTTTACCTACAATGAGCAGTTCTTC. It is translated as CASSLVGDGFTYNEQFF.

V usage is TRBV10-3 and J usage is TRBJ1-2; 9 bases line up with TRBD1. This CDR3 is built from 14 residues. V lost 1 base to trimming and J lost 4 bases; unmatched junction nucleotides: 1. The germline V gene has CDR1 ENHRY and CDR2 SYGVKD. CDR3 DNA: TGTGCCATCAGTGAGTGGGGACAGGGCTATGGCTACACCTTC. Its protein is CAISEWGQGYGYTF.

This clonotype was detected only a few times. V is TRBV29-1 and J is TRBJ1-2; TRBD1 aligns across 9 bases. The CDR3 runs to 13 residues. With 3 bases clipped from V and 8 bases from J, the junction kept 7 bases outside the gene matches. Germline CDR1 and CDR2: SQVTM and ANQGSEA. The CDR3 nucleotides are TGCAGCGTTGACAGACAGGGGGGTCGGGGCTACACCTTC. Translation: CSVDRQGGRGYTF.

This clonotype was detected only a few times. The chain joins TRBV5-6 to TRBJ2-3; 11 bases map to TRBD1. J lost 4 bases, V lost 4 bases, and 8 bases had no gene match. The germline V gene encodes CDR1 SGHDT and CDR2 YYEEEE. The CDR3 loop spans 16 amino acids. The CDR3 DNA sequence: TGTGCCAGCAGCATGGCCGGGACAGGGGGTCCAGATACGCAGTATTTT. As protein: CASSMAGTGGPDTQYF.

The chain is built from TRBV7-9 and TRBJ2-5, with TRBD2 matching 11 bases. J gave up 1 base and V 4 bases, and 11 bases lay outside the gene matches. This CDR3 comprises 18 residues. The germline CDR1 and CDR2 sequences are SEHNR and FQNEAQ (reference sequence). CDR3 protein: CASSSLRSTSGGQETQYF. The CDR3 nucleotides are TGTGCCAGCAGCTCGCTTCGTAGCACTAGCGGGGGCCAAGAGACCCAGTACTTC.

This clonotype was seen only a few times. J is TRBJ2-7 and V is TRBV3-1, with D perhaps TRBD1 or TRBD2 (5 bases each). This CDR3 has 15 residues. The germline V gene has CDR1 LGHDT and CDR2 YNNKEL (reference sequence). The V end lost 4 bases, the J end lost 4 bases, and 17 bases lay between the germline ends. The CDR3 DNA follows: TGTGCCAGCAGCCTCGGGACGGCGGGTGGGTACGAGCAGTACTTC. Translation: CASSLGTAGGYEQYF.

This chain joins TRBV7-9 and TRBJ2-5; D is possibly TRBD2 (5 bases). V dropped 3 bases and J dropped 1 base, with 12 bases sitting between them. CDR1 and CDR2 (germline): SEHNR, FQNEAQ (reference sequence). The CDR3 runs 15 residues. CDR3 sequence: CASSLRPSGQETQYF. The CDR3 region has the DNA TGTGCCAGCAGCTTGAGACCCAGCGGCCAAGAGACCCAGTACTTC.

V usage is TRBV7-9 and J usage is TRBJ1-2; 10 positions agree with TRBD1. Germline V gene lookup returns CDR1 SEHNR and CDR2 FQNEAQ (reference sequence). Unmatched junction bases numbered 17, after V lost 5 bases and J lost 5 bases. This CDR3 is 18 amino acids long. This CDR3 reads CASSPPGGQGTPGYGYTF. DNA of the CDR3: TGTGCCAGCAGCCCTCCGGGGGGACAGGGGACTCCCGGGTATGGCTACACCTTC.

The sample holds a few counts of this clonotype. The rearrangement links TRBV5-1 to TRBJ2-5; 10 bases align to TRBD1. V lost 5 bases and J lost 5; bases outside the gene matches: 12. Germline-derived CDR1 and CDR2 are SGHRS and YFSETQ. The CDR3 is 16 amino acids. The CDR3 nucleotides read TGCGCCAGCAGTTCCGGGACAGGGGCACGCGGGGAGACCCAGTACTTC. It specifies CASSSGTGARGETQYF.

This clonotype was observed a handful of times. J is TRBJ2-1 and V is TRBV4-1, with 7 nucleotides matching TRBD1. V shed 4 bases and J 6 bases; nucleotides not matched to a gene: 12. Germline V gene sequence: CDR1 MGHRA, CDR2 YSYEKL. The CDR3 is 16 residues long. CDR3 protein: CASSREPTGVGNEQFF. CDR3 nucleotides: TGCGCCAGCAGCCGAGAACCAACAGGGGTGGGCAATGAGCAGTTCTTC.

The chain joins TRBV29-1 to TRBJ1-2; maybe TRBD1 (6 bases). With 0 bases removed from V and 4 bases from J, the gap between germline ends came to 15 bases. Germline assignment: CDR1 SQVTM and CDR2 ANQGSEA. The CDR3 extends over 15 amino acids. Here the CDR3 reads CSVEEPRTATYGYTF. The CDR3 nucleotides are TGCAGCGTTGAAGAACCCAGGACAGCGACCTATGGCTACACCTTC.

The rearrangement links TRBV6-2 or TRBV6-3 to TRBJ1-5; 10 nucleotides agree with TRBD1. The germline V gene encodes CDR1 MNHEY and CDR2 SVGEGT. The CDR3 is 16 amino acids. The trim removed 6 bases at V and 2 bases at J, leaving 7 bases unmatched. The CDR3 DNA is TGTGCCAGCAGATTTCCCGGGACAGGGGGCAATCAGCCCCAGCATTTT. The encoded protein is CASRFPGTGGNQPQHF.

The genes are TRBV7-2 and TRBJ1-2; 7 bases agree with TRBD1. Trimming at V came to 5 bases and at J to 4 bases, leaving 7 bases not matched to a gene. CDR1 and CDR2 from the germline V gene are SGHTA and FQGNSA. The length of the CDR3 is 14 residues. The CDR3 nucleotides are TGTGCCAGCAGCGCAGGGCCAGGGGGCTATGGCTACACCTTC. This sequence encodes CASSAGPGGYGYTF.

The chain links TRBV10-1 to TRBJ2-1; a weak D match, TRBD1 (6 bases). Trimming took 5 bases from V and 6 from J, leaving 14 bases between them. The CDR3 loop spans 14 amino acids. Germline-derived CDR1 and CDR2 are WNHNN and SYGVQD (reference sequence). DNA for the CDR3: TGCGCCAGCAGTATTAACAGGGTGGTCAATGAGCAGTTCTTC. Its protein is CASSINRVVNEQFF.

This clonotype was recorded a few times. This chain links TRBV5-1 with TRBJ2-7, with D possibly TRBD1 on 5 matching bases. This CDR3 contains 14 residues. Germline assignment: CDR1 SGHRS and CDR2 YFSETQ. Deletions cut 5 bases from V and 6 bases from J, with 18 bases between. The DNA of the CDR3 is TGCGCCAGCAGAGATAAGGAAACCCAGGGCGAGCAGTACTTC. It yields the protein CASRDKETQGEQYF.

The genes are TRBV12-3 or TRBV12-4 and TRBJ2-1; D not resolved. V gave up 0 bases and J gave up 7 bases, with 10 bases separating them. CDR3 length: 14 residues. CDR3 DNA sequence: TGTGCCAGCAGTTTAGCTACAAGGGTAAATGAGCAGTTCTTC. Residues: CASSLATRVNEQFF.